This T cell receptor beta chain was profiled in a study of OX40 agonist ivuxolimab in advanced cancers. Overall study: Those treated in dose escalation had hepatocellular carcinoma, melanoma, renal cell cancer or head and neck cancer.

The method was immunoSEQ multiplex PCR; TCRdb's version includes in-frame clones alone and lacks a portion of them. The sample consists of around 31,000 clones, around nine tenths of them appearing once. Sampled blood was obtained at baseline, cycle 4 day 1, and cycle 7 day 1. Broader study findings: Average numbers of expanded clones were greater in CD8+ T cells than in CD4+. Partial responders dosed at 0.1-3.0 mg/kg displayed clonal expansion ranking among the lowest.

This clone occurred once. The antigen remains undetermined. V was clipped by 4 bases and J by 6 bases, with 18 bases between them. The CDR3 runs 15 residues. Germline V gene data show CDR1 as MGHRA and CDR2 as YSYEKL. The receptor was isolated from an adult with an advanced solid tumor such as melanoma, head and neck, liver or kidney cancer. The sequenced sample was CD4+ or CD8+ T cells sorted from blood, obtained in a trial of the OX40 agonist ivuxolimab. The V gene is TRBV4-1, the J gene TRBJ1-2; perhaps TRBD1 as D (5 bases). The CDR3 is CASSLKLDNYDGYTF. Here the CDR3 DNA reads TGCGCCAGCAGCCTCAAACTGGACAATTACGATGGCTACACCTTC.